A single TCR beta chain is shown here with its context. Antigen unknown. The data were obtained in a study of T-cell reconstitution after alpha-beta-depleted transplantation in children. Study-level results: It was newly produced T cells that mostly accounted for T-cell counts and diversity one year after transplant. Several hundred graft clones that had expanded were reportedly the source of alpha-beta T cells about two months after transplant. Surviving recipient T cells and thymic progenitors accounted for the high day-60 TCRbeta diversity observed in some patients.

Unmatched junction bases numbered 9, after V lost 4 bases and J lost 10 bases. CDR1 is MDHEN and CDR2 is SYDVKM in the germline V gene. CDR3 length: 14 residues. TCRbeta library preparation incorporated unique molecular identifiers. MiXCR was run by TCRdb on the PCR reads, yielding one entry per CDR3 protein. The repertoire holds about 590,000 distinct CDR3 sequences, 13% seen once, with 2% to 2.5% in the top ten. The rearrangement links TRBV28 to TRBJ2-1, with TRBD1 matching 8 bases. The clonotype comes from a male patient between 5 and 17 years old who had a stem cell transplant for acute myeloid leukemia, so the T cells may come from the graft donor. The sequencing used PBMCs, mostly from graft donor cells, collected 360 days after TCRalphabeta/CD19-depleted stem cell transplant. CDR3 DNA sequence: TGTGCCAGCAGTTCAAGGCTCTGGGACAGGGAGCAGTTCTTC. This translates into CASSSRLWDREQFF.